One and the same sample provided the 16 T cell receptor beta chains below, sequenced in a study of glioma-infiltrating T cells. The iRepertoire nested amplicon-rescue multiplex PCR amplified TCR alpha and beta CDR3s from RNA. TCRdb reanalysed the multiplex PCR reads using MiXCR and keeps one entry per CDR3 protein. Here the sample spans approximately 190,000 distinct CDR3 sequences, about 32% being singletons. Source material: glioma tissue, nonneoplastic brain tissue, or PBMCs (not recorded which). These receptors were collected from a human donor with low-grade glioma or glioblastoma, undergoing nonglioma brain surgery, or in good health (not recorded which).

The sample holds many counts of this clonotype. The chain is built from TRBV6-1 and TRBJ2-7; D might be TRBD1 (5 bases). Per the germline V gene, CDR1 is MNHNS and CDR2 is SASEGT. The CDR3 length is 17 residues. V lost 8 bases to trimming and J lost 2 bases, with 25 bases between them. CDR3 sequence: CASAKGWQGRLPYEQYF. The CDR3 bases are TGTGCCAGCGCGAAAGGGTGGCAGGGTCGGCTTCCCTACGAGCAGTACTTC.

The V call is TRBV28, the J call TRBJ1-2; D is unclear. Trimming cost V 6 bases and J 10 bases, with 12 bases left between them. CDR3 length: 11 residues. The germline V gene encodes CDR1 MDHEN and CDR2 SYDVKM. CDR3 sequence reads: CASSPPGIYTF. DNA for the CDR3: TGTGCCAGCAGCCCTCCCGGGATCTACACCTTC.

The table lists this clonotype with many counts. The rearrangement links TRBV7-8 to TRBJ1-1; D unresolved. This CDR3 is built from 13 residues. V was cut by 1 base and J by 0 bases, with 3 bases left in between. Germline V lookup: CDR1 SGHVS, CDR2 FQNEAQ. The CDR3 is CASSLGMNTEAFF. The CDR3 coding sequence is TGTGCCAGCAGCTTAGGAATGAACACTGAAGCTTTCTTT. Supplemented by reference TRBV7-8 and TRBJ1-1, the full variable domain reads GAGVSQSPRYKVAKRGQDVALRCDPISGHVSLFWYQQALGQGPEFLTYFQNEAQLDKSGLPSDRFFAERPEGSVSTLKIQRTQQEDSAVYLCASSLGMNTEAFFGQGTRLTVV.

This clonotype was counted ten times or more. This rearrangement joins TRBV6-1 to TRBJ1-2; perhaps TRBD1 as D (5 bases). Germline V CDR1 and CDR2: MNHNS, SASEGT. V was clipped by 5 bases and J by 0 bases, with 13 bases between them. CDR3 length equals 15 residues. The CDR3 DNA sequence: TGTGCCAGCAGTTACCGGGACGAAGCTAACTATGGCTACACCTTC. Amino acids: CASSYRDEANYGYTF.

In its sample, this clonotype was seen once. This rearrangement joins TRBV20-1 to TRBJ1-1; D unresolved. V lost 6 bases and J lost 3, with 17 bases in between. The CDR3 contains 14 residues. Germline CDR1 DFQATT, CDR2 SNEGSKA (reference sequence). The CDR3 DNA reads TGCAGTGCCAGCACCCAAGGGCTGCACACTGAAGCTTTCTTT. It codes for CSASTQGLHTEAFF.

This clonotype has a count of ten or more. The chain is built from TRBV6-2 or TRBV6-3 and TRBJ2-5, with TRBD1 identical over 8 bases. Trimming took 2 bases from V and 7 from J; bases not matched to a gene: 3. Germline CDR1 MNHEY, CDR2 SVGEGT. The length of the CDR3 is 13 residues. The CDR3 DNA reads TGTGCCAGCAGTTACGGACAGGGTGGGACCCAGTACTTC. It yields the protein CASSYGQGGTQYF.

In DNA form, the CDR3 reads TGCAGTGCCCTTACGGGGGCCCAGGGCAATCAGCCCCAGCATTTT. Its translation is CSALTGAQGNQPQHF. The chain links TRBV20-1 to TRBJ1-5; tentative D call: TRBD1 (6 bases). The CDR3 spans 15 residues. Trimming cost V 6 bases and J 2 bases, with 17 bases left between them. Germline V CDR1 and CDR2: DFQATT, SNEGSKA (reference sequence).

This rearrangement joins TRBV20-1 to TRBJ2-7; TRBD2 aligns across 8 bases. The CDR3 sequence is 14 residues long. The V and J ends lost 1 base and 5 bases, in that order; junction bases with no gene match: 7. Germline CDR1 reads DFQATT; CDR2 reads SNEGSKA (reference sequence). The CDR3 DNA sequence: TGCAGTGCTAGAGGTCCGGGGGGGGCCAACGAGCAGTACTTC. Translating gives CSARGPGGANEQYF.

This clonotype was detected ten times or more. The CDR3 here is CASSSGLDTDTQYF. The CDR3 DNA is TGTGCCAGCAGCTCCGGGCTCGACACAGATACGCAGTATTTT. The chain recombines TRBV7-9 with TRBJ2-3, with no clear D. The CDR3 length is 14 residues. V gave up 4 bases and J gave up 2 bases, with 10 bases separating them. Germline V CDR1 and CDR2: SEHNR, FQNEAQ (reference sequence).

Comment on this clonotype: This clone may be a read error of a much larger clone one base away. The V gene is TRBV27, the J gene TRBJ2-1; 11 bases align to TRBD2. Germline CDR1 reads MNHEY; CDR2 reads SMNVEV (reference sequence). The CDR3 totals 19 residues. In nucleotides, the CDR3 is TGTGCCACCAGTGGGCCGGGACTAGCGGCAGGAGAAGTTTACAATGAGCAGTTCTTC. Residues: CATSGPGLAAGEVYNEQFF.

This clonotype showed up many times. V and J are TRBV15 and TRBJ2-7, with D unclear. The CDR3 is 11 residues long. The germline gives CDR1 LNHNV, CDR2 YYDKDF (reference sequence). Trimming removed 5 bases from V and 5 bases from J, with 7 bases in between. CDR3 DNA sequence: TGTGCCACCAGCGTCCGAGACGAGCAGTACTTC. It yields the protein CATSVRDEQYF. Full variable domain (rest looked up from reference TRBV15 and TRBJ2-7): DAMVIQNPRYQVTQFGKPVTLSCSQTLNHNVMYWYQQKSSQAPKLLFHYYDKDFNNEADTPDNFQSRRPNTSFCFLDIRSPGLGDTAMYLCATSVRDEQYFGPGTRLTVT.

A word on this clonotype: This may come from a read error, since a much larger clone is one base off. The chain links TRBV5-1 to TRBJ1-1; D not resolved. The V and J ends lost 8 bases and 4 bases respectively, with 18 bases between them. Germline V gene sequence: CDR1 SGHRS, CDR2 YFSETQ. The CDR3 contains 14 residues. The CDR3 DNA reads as TGCGCCAGAAGCAGCAGACGGCCGGGCACTGAAGCTTTCTTT. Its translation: CARSSRRPGTEAFF.

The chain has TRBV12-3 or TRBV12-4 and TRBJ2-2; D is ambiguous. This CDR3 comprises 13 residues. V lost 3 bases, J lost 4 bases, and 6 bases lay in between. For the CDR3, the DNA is TGTGCCAGCAGTTTGGCGGCCACCGGGGAGCTGTTTTTT. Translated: CASSLAATGELFF.

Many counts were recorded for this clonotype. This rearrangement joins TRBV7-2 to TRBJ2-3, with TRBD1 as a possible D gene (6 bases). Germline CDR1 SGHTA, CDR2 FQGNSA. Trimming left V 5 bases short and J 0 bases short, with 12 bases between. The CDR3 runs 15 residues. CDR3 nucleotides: TGTGCCAGCAGCCTAGGGACATATAGCACAGATACGCAGTATTTT. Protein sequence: CASSLGTYSTDTQYF.

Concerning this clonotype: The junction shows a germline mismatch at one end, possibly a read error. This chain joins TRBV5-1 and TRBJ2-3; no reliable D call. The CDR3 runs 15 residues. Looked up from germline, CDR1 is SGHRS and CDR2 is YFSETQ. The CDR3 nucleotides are TGCGCCAGCAGCTCCTACGTGACAATCACAGATATGCAGTATTTT. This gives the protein CASSSYVTITDMQYF.

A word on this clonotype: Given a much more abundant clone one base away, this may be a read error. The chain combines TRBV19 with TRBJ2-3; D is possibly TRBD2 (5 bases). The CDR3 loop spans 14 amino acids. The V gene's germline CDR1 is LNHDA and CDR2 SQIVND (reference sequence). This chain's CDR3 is CSSRSERGTDTQYF. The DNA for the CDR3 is TGTTCCAGTAGATCGGAACGCGGGACAGATACGCAGTATTTT.